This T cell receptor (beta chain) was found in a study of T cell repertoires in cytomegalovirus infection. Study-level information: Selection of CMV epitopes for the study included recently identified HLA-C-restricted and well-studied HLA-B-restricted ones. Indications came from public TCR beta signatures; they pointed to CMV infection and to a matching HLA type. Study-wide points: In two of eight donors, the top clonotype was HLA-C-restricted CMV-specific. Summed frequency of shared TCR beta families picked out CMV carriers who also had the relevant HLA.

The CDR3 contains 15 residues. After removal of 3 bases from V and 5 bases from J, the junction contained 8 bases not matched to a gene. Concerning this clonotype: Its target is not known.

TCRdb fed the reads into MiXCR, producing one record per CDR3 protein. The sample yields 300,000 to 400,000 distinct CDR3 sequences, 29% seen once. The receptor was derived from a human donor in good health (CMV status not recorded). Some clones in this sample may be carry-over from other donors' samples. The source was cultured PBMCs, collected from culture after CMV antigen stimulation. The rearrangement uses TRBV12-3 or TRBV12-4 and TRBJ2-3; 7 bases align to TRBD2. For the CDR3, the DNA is TGTGCCAGCAGTTTCGAGGGAGGGCCAGGAGATACGCAGTATTTT. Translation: CASSFEGGPGDTQYF.